The sample holds many counts of the clone carrying this TCR beta chain. The sample originates from a study of T cells in Graves' hyperthyroidism and ophthalmopathy. CDR3 length: 16 amino acids. The V gene's germline CDR1 is LNHDA and CDR2 SQIVND (reference sequence). The junction had 6 bases not matched to a gene; V was cut back by 5 bases and J by 4 bases. Amplified TCR beta CDR3 regions derived from RNA transcripts. RT-PCR in the first round (using the HTBI primer set) targeted the TCR CDR3. TCRdb analysed the multiplex PCR reads with MiXCR anew, one entry per CDR3 protein. The data hold around 33,000 distinct CDR3 sequences, with just under 50% observed a single time.

The receptor comes from a woman between 45 and 65 years old with Graves' hyperthyroidism that later progressed to Graves' ophthalmopathy. The sequenced sample was blood. The rearrangement links TRBV19 to TRBJ2-1, with 12 bases lining up with TRBD2. The CDR3 DNA is TGTGCCAGTAGTCCACGGACTAGCGGGATATACAATGAGCAGTTCTTC. This translates into CASSPRTSGIYNEQFF.